The 4 T cell receptor beta chains below come from one sample, sequenced in a study of cytomegalovirus exposure and HLA in healthy donors. PCR amplification relied on 60 Vbeta primers (plus 13 Jbeta primers). This table comes from immunoSEQ multiplex PCR, and its TCRdb copy is limited to in-frame clones, with some not included. The table includes roughly 80,000 clones, 80% to 90% detected once. Sequencing was performed on PBMCs. Every receptor here comes from a woman in her thirties in good health and CMV-seronegative.

This chain joins TRBV7-2 and TRBJ1-3, with 9 bases aligning to TRBD1. CDR1 SGHTA and CDR2 FQGNSA come from the germline V gene. V lost 4 bases, J lost 4 bases, and 2 bases stayed unmatched. The CDR3 runs 14 residues. CDR3 amino acids: CASSYGTGGNTIYF. Here the CDR3 DNA reads TGTGCCAGCAGCTACGGGACAGGGGGAAACACCATATATTTT.

The rearrangement uses TRBV5-1 and TRBJ2-7, with TRBD1 matching 7 bases. Germline V gene lookup returns CDR1 SGHRS and CDR2 YFSETQ. With V trimmed by 0 bases and J by 9 bases, 15 bases remained unmatched. This CDR3 has 16 amino acids. CDR3 residues: CASSLGSRDSLTTQYF. CDR3 sequence (DNA): TGCGCCAGCAGCTTGGGCTCCCGGGACAGCCTTACGACGCAGTACTTC.

The genes are TRBV7-9 and TRBJ2-7; a possible D gene is TRBD1 (6 bases). The CDR3 totals 12 residues. Germline V lookup: CDR1 SEHNR, CDR2 FQNEAQ (reference sequence). With 5 bases removed from V and 3 bases from J, the gap between germline ends came to 8 bases. The DNA for the CDR3 is TGTGCCAGCAGCAAACAGGGCTACGAGCAGTACTTC. It codes for CASSKQGYEQYF.

This rearrangement joins TRBV14 to TRBJ2-1; D might be TRBD2 (6 bases). The CDR3 extends over 15 amino acids. Germline assignment: CDR1 SGHDN and CDR2 FVKESK. V was shortened by 7 bases and J by 0 bases, with 13 bases between the two germline ends. The CDR3 is CASNLLASSYNEQFF. CDR3 DNA sequence: TGTGCCAGCAATCTACTAGCCAGCTCCTACAATGAGCAGTTCTTC.